This T cell receptor beta chain appears in the sequencing data of a study of cytomegalovirus exposure and HLA in healthy donors. Trimming cost V 6 bases and J 6 bases; bases outside gene matches: 11. Germline V CDR1 and CDR2: SGHAT, FQDESV (reference sequence). This CDR3 comprises 16 residues. 60 Vbeta and 13 Jbeta primers were used in PCR. Some clones are missing from TCRdb's copy, which holds only in-frame ones; the method was immunoSEQ multiplex PCR. Here the sample spans about 120,000 clones, approximately 80% being singletons. The source of this sequence is a woman in her thirties or forties in good health and CMV-seropositive. Sample: PBMCs. The V and J genes are TRBV11-1 and TRBJ2-1; 10 positions match TRBD2. The CDR3 nucleotides are TGTGCCAGCAGTACAGTCCTAGCGGGGGCACTCAATGAGCAGTTCTTC. This translates into CASSTVLAGALNEQFF.